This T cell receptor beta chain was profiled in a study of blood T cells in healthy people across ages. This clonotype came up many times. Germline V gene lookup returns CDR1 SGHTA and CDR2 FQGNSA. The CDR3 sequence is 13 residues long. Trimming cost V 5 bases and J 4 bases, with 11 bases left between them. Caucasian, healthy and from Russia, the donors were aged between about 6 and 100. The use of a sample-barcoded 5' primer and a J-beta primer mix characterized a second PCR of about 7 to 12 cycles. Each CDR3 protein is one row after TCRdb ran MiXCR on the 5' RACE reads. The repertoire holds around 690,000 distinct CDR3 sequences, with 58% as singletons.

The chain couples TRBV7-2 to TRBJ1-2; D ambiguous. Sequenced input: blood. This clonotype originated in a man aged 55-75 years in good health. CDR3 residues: CASSQDRSYGYTF. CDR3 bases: TGTGCCAGCAGCCAAGATAGGAGCTATGGCTACACCTTC.